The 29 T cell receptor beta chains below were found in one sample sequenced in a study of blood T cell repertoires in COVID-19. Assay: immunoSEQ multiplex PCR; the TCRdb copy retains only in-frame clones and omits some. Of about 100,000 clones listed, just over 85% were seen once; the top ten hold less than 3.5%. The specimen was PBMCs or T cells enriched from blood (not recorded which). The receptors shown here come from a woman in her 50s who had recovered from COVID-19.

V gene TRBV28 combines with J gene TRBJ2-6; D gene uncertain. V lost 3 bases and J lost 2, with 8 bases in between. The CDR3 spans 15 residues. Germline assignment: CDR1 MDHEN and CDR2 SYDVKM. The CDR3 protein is CASSFVAAGANVLTF. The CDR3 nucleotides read TGTGCCAGCAGTTTTGTAGCAGCTGGGGCCAACGTCCTGACTTTC.

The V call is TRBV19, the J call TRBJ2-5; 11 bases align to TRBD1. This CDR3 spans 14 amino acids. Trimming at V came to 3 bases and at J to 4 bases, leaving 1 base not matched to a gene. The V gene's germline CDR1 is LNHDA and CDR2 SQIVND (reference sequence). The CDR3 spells CASSMGQGVETQYF. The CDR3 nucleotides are TGTGCCAGTAGTATGGGACAGGGGGTAGAGACCCAGTACTTC.

CDR3 sequence: CASSVEGEGYGYTF. The CDR3 DNA reads as TGTGCCAGCAGCGTAGAAGGGGAAGGCTATGGCTACACCTTC. The chain combines TRBV9 with TRBJ1-2; D possibly corresponds to TRBD1 (5 bases). The V gene's germline CDR1 is SGDLS and CDR2 YYNGEE. This CDR3 has 14 amino acids. The V gene lost 0 bases and the J gene lost 4 bases, with 10 bases spanning the gap.

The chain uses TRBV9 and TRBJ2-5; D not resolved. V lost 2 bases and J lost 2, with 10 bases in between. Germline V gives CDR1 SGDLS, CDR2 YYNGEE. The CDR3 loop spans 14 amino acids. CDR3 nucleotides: TGTGCCAGCAGCGTGGGCTCTATACAAGAGACCCAGTACTTC. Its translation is CASSVGSIQETQYF.

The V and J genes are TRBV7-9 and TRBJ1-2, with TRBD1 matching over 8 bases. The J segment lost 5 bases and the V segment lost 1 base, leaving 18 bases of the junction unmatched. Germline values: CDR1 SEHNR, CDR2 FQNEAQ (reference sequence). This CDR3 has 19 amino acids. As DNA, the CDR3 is TGTGCCAGCAGCTTAGAAGGGACGGCAGGGGGCCAGACTAGGTATGGCTACACCTTC. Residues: CASSLEGTAGGQTRYGYTF.

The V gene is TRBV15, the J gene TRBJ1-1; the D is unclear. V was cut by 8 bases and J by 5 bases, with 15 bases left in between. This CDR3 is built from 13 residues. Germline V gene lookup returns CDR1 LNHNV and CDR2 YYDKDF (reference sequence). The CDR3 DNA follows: TGTGCCACCCGTGGAGGGTTAATTACTGAAGCTTTCTTT. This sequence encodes CATRGGLITEAFF.

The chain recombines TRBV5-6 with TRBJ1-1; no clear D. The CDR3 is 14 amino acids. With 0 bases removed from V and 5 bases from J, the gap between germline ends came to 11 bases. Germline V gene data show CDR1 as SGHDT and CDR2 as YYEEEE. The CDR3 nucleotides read TGTGCCAGCAGCTTGGGGGCGTCAGGAACTGAAGCTTTCTTT. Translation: CASSLGASGTEAFF.

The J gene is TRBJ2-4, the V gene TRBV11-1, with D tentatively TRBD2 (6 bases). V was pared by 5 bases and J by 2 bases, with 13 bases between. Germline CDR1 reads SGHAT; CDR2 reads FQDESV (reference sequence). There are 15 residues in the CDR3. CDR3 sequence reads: CASSPNAGTKNIQYF. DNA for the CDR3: TGTGCCAGCAGCCCCAACGCGGGGACCAAAAACATTCAGTACTTC.

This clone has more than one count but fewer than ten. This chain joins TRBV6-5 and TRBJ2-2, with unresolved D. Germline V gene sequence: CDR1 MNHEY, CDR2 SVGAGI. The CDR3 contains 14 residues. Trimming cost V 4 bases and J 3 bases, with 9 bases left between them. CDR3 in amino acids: CASSSDTDTGELFF. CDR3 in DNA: TGTGCCAGCAGTTCTGACACGGACACCGGGGAGCTGTTTTTT.

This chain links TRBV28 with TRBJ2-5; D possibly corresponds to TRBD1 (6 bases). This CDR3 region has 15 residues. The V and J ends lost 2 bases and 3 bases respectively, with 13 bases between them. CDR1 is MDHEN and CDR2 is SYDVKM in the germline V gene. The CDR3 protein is CASSLNTGFEETQYF. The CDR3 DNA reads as TGTGCCAGCAGTTTAAATACAGGGTTTGAAGAGACCCAGTACTTC.

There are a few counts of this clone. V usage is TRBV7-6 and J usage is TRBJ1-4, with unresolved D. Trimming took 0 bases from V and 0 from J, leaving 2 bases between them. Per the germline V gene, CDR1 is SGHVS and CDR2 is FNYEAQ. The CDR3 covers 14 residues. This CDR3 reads CASSLAATNEKLFF. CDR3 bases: TGTGCCAGCAGCTTAGCCGCAACTAATGAAAAACTGTTTTTT.

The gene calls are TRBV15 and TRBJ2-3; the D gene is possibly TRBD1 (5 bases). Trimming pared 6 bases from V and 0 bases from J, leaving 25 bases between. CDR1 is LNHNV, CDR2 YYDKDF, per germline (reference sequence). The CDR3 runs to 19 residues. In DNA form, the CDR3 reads TGTGCCACCAGTCCTACCCTAGAGGCTCGGCGGACAAGCACAGATACGCAGTATTTT. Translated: CATSPTLEARRTSTDTQYF.

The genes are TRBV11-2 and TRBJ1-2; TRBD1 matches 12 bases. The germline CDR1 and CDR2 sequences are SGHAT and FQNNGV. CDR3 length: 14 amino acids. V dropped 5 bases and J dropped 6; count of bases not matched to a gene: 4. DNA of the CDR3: TGTGCCAGCAGCCGGGGACAGGGGGCAAATGGCTACACCTTC. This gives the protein CASSRGQGANGYTF.

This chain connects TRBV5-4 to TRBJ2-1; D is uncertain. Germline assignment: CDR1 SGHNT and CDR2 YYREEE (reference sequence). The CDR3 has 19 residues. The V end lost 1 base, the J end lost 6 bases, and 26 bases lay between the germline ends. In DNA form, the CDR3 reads TGTGCCAGCAGCTTGTCTTACGTGCCTGTCACTACCAGCCGCAATGAGCAGTTCTTC. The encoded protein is CASSLSYVPVTTSRNEQFF.

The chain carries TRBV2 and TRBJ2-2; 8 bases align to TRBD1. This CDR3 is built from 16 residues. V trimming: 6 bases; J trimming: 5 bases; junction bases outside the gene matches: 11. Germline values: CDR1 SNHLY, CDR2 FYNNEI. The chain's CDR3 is CASSAQGVGSTGELFF. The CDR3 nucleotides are TGTGCCAGCAGCGCACAGGGGGTGGGTAGTACCGGGGAGCTGTTTTTT. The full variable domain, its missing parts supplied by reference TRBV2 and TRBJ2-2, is EPEVTQTPSHQVTQMGQEVILRCVPISNHLYFYWYRQILGQKVEFLVSFYNNEISEKSEIFDDQFSVERPDGSNFTLKIRSTKLEDSAMYFCASSAQGVGSTGELFFGEGSRLTVL.

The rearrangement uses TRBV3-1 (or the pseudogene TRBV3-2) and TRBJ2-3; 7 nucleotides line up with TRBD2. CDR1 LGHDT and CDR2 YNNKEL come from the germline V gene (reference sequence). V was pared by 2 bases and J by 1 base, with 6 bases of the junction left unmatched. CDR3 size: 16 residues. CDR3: CASSQRWLAGTDTQYF. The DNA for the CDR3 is TGTGCCAGCAGCCAACGGTGGCTAGCGGGCACAGATACGCAGTATTTT.

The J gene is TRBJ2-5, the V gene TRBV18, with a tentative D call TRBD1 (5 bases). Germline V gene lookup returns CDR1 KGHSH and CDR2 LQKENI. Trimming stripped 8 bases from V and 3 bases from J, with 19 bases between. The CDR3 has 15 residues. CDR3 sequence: CASTQNAGSEETQYF. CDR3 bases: TGTGCCAGCACACAGAATGCAGGGTCGGAAGAGACCCAGTACTTC.

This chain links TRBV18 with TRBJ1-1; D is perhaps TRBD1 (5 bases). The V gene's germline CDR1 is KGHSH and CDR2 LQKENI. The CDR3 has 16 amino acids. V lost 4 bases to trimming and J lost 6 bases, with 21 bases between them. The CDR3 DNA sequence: TGTGCCAGCTCACTCGTTGTGGGCCAGGGCACTTCTGAAGCTTTCTTT. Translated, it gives CASSLVVGQGTSEAFF.

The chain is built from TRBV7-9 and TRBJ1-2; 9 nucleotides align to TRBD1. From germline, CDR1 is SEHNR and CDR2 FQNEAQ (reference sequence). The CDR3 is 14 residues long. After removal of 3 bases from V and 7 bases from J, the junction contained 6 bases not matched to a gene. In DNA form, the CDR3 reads TGTGCCAGCAGCTTCCGGGGACAGGGCGGTGGCTACACCTTC. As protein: CASSFRGQGGGYTF.

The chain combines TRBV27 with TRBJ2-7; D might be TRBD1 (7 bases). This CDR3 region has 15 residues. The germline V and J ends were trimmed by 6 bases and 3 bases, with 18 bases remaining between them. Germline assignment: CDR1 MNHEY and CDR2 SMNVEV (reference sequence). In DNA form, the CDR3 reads TGTGCCAGCAGCCGTACCGGACAGGACTACTACGAGCAGTACTTC. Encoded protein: CASSRTGQDYYEQYF.

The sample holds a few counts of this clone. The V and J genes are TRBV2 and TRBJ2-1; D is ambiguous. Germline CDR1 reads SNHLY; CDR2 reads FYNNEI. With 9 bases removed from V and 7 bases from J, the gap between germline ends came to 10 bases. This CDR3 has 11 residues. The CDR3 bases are TGTGCCAGTCTGGCGCGGAATGAGCAGTTCTTC. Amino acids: CASLARNEQFF.

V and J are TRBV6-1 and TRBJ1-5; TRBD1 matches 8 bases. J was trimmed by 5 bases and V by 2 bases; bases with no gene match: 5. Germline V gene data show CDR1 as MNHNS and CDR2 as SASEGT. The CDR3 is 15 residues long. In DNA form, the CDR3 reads TGTGCCAGCAGTGAAACCATGACAGGGGATCAGCCCCAGCATTTT. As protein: CASSETMTGDQPQHF.

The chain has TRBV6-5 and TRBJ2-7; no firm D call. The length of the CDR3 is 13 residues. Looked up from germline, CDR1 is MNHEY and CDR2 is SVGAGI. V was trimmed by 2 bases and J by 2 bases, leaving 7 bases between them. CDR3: CASSYRLAYEQYF. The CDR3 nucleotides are TGTGCCAGCAGTTACAGGCTAGCCTACGAGCAGTACTTC.

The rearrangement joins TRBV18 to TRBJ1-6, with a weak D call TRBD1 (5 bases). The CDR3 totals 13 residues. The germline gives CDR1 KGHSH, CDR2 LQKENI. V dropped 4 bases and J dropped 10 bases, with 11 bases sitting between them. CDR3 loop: CASSQGEESPLHF. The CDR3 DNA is TGTGCCAGCTCACAAGGGGAAGAGTCACCCCTCCACTTT.

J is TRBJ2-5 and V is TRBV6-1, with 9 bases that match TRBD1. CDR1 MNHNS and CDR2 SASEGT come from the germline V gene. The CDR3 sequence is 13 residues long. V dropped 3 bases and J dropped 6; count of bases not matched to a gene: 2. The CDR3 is CASSEDRGKTQYF. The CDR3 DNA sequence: TGTGCCAGCAGTGAGGACAGGGGAAAGACCCAGTACTTC.

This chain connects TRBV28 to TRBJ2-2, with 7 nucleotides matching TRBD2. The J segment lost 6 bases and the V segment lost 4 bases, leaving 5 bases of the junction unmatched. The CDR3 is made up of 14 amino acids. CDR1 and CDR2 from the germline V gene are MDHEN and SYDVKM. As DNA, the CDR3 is TGTGCCAGCAGTTGGACTAGTGTGGCCGGGGAGCTGTTTTTT. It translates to CASSWTSVAGELFF.

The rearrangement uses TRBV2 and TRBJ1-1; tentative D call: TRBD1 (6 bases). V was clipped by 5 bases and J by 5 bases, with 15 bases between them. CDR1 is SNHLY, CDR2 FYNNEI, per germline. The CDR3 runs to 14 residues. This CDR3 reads CASSYNRVATEAFF. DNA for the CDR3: TGTGCCAGCAGTTACAACAGGGTAGCGACTGAAGCTTTCTTT.

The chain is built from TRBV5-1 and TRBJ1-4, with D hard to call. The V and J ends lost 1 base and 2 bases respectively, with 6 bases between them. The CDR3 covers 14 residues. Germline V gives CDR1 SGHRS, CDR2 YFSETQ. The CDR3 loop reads CASSLSGTNEKLFF. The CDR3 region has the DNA TGCGCCAGCAGCTTGAGCGGGACTAATGAAAAACTGTTTTTT.

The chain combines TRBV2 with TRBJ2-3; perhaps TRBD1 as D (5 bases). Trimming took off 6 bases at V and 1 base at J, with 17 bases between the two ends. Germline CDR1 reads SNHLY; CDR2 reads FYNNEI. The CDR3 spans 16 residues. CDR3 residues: CASSSMAGSGTDTQYF. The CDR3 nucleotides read TGTGCCAGCAGCTCTATGGCAGGGTCGGGCACAGATACGCAGTATTTT. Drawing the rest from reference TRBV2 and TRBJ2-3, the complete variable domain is EPEVTQTPSHQVTQMGQEVILRCVPISNHLYFYWYRQILGQKVEFLVSFYNNEISEKSEIFDDQFSVERPDGSNFTLKIRSTKLEDSAMYFCASSSMAGSGTDTQYFGPGTRLTVL.